The 20 T cell receptor beta chains reported below all come from one sample, sequenced in a study of T cells after yellow fever vaccination (dated by TCRdb to 2018 to 2020). In the paper's terms, the treatment or condition label means: live attenuated yellow fever vaccine strain. Libraries were made using 5' RACE. This sample was sequenced with an Illumina HiSeq 2500. The public reads were reprocessed in TCRdb via fastp at Q25 and MiXCR, keeping in-frame beta chains. Each record represents a unique CDR3 protein, reported with the most common genes and DNA among its rows. The sample table holds hundreds of thousands of distinct CDR3 sequences, of which approximately 13% were seen once. The biggest ten clones account for 14% to 15% of the sample. The sample here was PBMCs, taken on the day of the yellow fever booster vaccination. These receptors all come from a man aged 25 to 40 who received the YFV17D yellow fever vaccine.

The sample holds a few counts of this clonotype. This chain uses TRBV4-1 with TRBJ2-1; TRBD1 might be the D (6 bases). The CDR3 length is 16 residues. Trimming took off 1 base at V and 1 base at J, with 11 bases between the two ends. Germline-derived CDR1 and CDR2 are MGHRA and YSYEKL. This CDR3 reads CASSQGIRGSYNEQFF. As DNA, the CDR3 is TGCGCCAGCAGCCAAGGCATCAGGGGTTCCTACAATGAGCAGTTCTTC.

This clonotype was seen only once. Because the CDR3 is missing its conserved closing phenylalanine or tryptophan, this is likely a read error. The chain links TRBV29-1 to TRBJ2-1; 8 nucleotides agree with TRBD1. Unmatched junction bases numbered 11, after V lost 4 bases and J lost 6 bases. This CDR3 has 15 amino acids. Germline V lookup: CDR1 SQVTM, CDR2 ANQGSEA. Here the CDR3 reads CSVGAQGASLNEQFS. The CDR3 region has the DNA TGCAGCGTTGGGGCCCAGGGGGCCTCTCTCAATGAGCAGTTCTCC.

The chain combines TRBV2 with TRBJ2-7, with 8 positions matching TRBD1. Looked up from germline, CDR1 is SNHLY and CDR2 is FYNNEI. There are 15 residues in the CDR3. V lost 3 bases, J lost 0 bases, and 4 bases stayed unmatched. This CDR3 reads CASSERTGRSYEQYF. CDR3 nucleotides: TGTGCCAGCAGTGAGAGGACAGGGCGCTCCTACGAGCAGTACTTC.

This clonotype has a handful of counts. The CDR3 nucleotides are TGTGCCAGCAGCCTAGGAGGCCCCTTTGGTATTCAGTACTTC. Protein product: CASSLGGPFGIQYF. The chain carries TRBV7-2 and TRBJ2-4, with a tentative D call TRBD2 (5 bases). With 5 bases removed from V and 10 bases from J, the gap between germline ends came to 18 bases. Germline V gives CDR1 SGHTA, CDR2 FQGNSA. The CDR3 consists of 14 residues.

In its sample, this clonotype was seen a few times. V usage is TRBV7-2 and J usage is TRBJ1-2, with TRBD1 as a possible D gene (5 bases). Germline CDR1 reads SGHTA; CDR2 reads FQGNSA. The CDR3 consists of 15 residues. Trimming pared 5 bases from V and 2 bases from J, leaving 15 bases between. The CDR3 region has the DNA TGTGCCAGCAGCCCGGTGGGGGTAAGGAACTATGGCTACACCTTC. Its translation is CASSPVGVRNYGYTF.

The gene calls are TRBV9 and TRBJ2-7; the D gene is possibly TRBD2 (7 bases). Trimming removed 0 bases from V and 3 bases from J, with 10 bases in between. Germline values: CDR1 SGDLS, CDR2 YYNGEE. CDR3 size: 14 residues. The CDR3 loop reads CASSVEGGGYEQYF. The CDR3 DNA is TGTGCCAGCAGCGTAGAGGGGGGGGGCTACGAGCAGTACTTC.

This clonotype has more than one count but fewer than ten. The chain recombines TRBV7-2 with TRBJ2-7; tentatively, D is TRBD2 (6 bases). Germline CDR1 is SGHTA and CDR2 is FQGNSA. V lost 1 base and J 6 bases, leaving 10 bases between the germline ends. This CDR3 is built from 13 residues. The CDR3 sequence is CASSLGGGFEQYF. As DNA, the CDR3 is TGTGCCAGCAGCTTAGGTGGGGGGTTCGAGCAGTACTTC.

The V gene is TRBV5-1, the J gene TRBJ2-1, with TRBD2 matching 11 bases. V lost 0 bases to trimming and J lost 5 bases; unmatched junction nucleotides: 4. CDR3 length: 16 amino acids. Germline CDR1 and CDR2: SGHRS and YFSETQ. The CDR3, as DNA: TGCGCCAGCAGCTTGGGTTCGACTAGCGGGAACAATGAGCAGTTCTTC. This sequence encodes CASSLGSTSGNNEQFF. The whole variable domain, filled in from reference TRBV5-1 and TRBJ2-1, reads KAGVTQTPRYLIKTRGQQVTLSCSPISGHRSVSWYQQTPGQGLQFLFEYFSETQRNKGNFPGRFSGRQFSNSRSEMNVSTLELGDSALYLCASSLGSTSGNNEQFFGPGTRLTVL.

This clonotype was seen a few times. V is TRBV7-2 and J is TRBJ2-1; a possible D gene is TRBD2 (7 bases). Germline V CDR1 and CDR2: SGHTA, FQGNSA. V was cut by 0 bases and J by 0 bases, with 18 bases left in between. CDR3 length: 19 amino acids. The CDR3 is CASSLAGGGSDGSYNEQFF. CDR3 coding DNA: TGTGCCAGCAGCTTAGCTGGGGGCGGGAGTGACGGCTCCTACAATGAGCAGTTCTTC.

This clonotype was observed a few times. This sequence joins TRBV29-1 and TRBJ2-1; D is unresolved. V lost 7 bases, J lost 4 bases, and 14 bases lay in between. CDR1 SQVTM and CDR2 ANQGSEA come from the germline V gene. CDR3 length: 13 residues. The CDR3 sequence is CSATASPYNEQFF. Written as DNA, the CDR3 is TGCAGCGCAACAGCGTCCCCGTACAATGAGCAGTTCTTC.

In its sample, this clonotype was seen many times. The V gene is TRBV10-3, the J gene TRBJ2-7; 10 nucleotides match TRBD1. The ends lost 4 bases at V and 2 bases at J; junction bases unmatched: 5. Per germline, CDR1 ENHRY and CDR2 SYGVKD. This CDR3 has 15 residues. Here the CDR3 reads CAISVGQGGAYEQYF. The CDR3 DNA sequence: TGTGCCATCAGTGTTGGACAGGGGGGCGCCTACGAGCAGTACTTC.

This clonotype was seen more than once but under ten times. V gene TRBV5-1 combines with J gene TRBJ2-3; maybe TRBD2 (5 bases). Germline lookup yields CDR1 SGHRS and CDR2 YFSETQ. Trimming left V 2 bases short and J 4 bases short, with 14 bases between. This CDR3 region has 15 residues. CDR3 sequence reads: CASSLTAALADTQYF. The DNA of the CDR3 is TGCGCCAGCAGCTTAACGGCAGCACTAGCAGATACGCAGTATTTT.

This clonotype was detected a few times. The chain combines TRBV6-6 with TRBJ2-1; 7 bases agree with TRBD1. The CDR3 is made up of 12 amino acids. Germline lookup yields CDR1 MNHNY and CDR2 SVGAGI (reference sequence). J was trimmed by 9 bases and V by 5 bases; bases with no gene match: 4. CDR3 bases: TGTGCCAGCAGTCAGACAGGGTTTGAGCAGTTCTTC. It yields the protein CASSQTGFEQFF.

This clonotype has only a few counts. The genes are TRBV5-5 and TRBJ2-2; a possible D gene is TRBD2 (6 bases). The CDR3 totals 15 residues. Germline V gene data show CDR1 as SGHKS and CDR2 as YYEKEE (reference sequence). V was shortened by 1 base and J by 6 bases, with 13 bases between the two germline ends. The CDR3 loop is CASSLFYGGAGELFF. The CDR3 DNA sequence: TGTGCCAGCAGCTTGTTCTACGGAGGGGCCGGGGAGCTGTTTTTT.

This chain connects TRBV5-1 to TRBJ1-6, with 9 nucleotides matching TRBD1. J lost 8 bases, V lost 2 bases, and 2 bases had no gene match. CDR3 length: 14 amino acids. CDR1 and CDR2 from the germline V gene are SGHRS and YFSETQ. The CDR3, as DNA: TGCGCCAGCAGCTTAAGGACAGGGGATTCACCCCTCCACTTT. Translation: CASSLRTGDSPLHF.

The chain recombines TRBV9 with TRBJ2-2; the D gene is possibly TRBD2 (7 bases). From germline, CDR1 is SGDLS and CDR2 YYNGEE. The length of the CDR3 is 14 residues. Deletions cut 4 bases from V and 6 bases from J, with 13 bases between. The CDR3 region is CASSIRGGPGELFF. CDR3 sequence (DNA): TGTGCCAGCAGCATTAGGGGGGGGCCCGGGGAGCTGTTTTTT.

This clonotype was found a few times. V gene TRBV7-9 combines with J gene TRBJ2-3, with D perhaps TRBD2 (5 bases). Looked up from germline, CDR1 is SEHNR and CDR2 is FQNEAQ (reference sequence). V shed 0 bases and J shed 0 bases, with 10 bases lying between them. The CDR3 sequence is 16 residues long. As DNA, the CDR3 is TGTGCCAGCAGCTTAGCGTCGGGCGGGAGCACAGATACGCAGTATTTT. It specifies CASSLASGGSTDTQYF. The full variable domain, with the rest looked up from reference TRBV7-9 and TRBJ2-3, is DTGVSQNPRHKITKRGQNVTFRCDPISEHNRLYWYRQTLGQGPEFLTYFQNEAQLEKSRLLSDRFSAERPKGSFSTLEIQRTEQGDSAMYLCASSLASGGSTDTQYFGPGTRLTVL.

This clonotype was picked up many times. The gene calls are TRBV19 and TRBJ2-7; 7 nucleotides align to TRBD1. The junction had 9 bases not matched to a gene; V was cut back by 6 bases and J by 1 base. Germline lookup yields CDR1 LNHDA and CDR2 SQIVND (reference sequence). This CDR3 comprises 15 residues. The CDR3 reads CASSDTGVKSYEQYF. The CDR3 DNA is TGTGCCAGTAGCGATACAGGGGTAAAATCCTACGAGCAGTACTTC.

This clonotype appeared a few times. V is TRBV6-4 and J is TRBJ2-1, with 9 bases lining up with TRBD1. This CDR3 comprises 13 residues. J gave up 10 bases and V 4 bases, and 5 bases lay outside the gene matches. From germline, CDR1 is MRHNA and CDR2 SNTAGT. CDR3 sequence (DNA): TGTGCCAGCAGTGCCTCCGGGACAGGGGAGCAGTTCTTC. Protein: CASSASGTGEQFF.

The chain combines TRBV9 with TRBJ2-7; 9 positions match TRBD2. After removal of 3 bases from V and 6 bases from J, the junction contained 4 bases not matched to a gene. The germline V gene has CDR1 SGDLS and CDR2 YYNGEE. This CDR3 region has 13 residues. The CDR3 coding sequence is TGTGCCAGCAGCGAAGGGACTAGCTTCGAGCAGTACTTC. It specifies CASSEGTSFEQYF. The whole variable domain, filled in from reference TRBV9 and TRBJ2-7, reads DSGVTQTPKHLITATGQRVTLRCSPRSGDLSVYWYQQSLDQGLQFLIQYYNGEERAKGNILERFSAQQFPDLHSELNLSSLELGDSALYFCASSEGTSFEQYFGPGTRLTVT.